This T cell receptor (beta chain) is drawn from a study of blood T cell repertoires in COVID-19. Background on the study: Acute and convalescent COVID-19 samples came from the United States, Italy and Spain. PBMCs, B-cell-depleted T cells, or T cells provided the cDNA or gDNA that made up the material.

Patients of the Seattle cohort, enrolled during active infection, were followed longitudinally. Authors' analysis steps: Scientists estimated how many nucleated cells there were by amplifying reference gene primers. Method: immunoSEQ multiplex PCR; TCRdb's copy keeps in-frame clones and lacks some. D and trimming come from the DNA, and the V and J calls and clone size come from that table. Of more than 200,000 clones in the sample, 80% to 90% are singletons; the top ten hold about 9.9%. CDR3 length equals 17 residues. Germline trimming cut 3 bases from V and 2 bases from J; bases unmatched to any gene: 11. Germline-derived CDR1 and CDR2 are MNHEY and SVGEGT.

Sequencing used peripheral blood. The source is a man aged 45-65 years with COVID-19, enrolled during active disease. The V and J genes are TRBV6-2 or TRBV6-3 and TRBJ2-3, with 7 bases identical to TRBD1. Written as DNA, the CDR3 is TGTGCCAGCAGTTATTTGGGACAGTCATTTTCCACAGATACGCAGTATTTT. Residues: CASSYLGQSFSTDTQYF.